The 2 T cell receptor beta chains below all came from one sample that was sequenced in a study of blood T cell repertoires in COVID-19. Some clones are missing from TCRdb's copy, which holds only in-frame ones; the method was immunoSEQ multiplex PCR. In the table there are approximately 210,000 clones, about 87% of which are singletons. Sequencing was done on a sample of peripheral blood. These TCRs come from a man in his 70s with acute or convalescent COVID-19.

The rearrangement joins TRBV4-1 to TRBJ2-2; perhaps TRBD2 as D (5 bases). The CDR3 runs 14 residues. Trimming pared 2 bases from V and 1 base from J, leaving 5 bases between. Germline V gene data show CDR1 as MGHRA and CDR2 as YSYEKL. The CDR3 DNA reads TGCGCCAGCAGCCAACGGGAGAACACCGGGGAGCTGTTTTTT. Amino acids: CASSQRENTGELFF.

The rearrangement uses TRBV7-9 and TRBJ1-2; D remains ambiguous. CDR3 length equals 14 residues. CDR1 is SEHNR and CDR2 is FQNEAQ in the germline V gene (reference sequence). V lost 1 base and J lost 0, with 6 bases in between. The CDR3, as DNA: TGTGCCAGCAGCTTAGTCGAGACTAACTATGGCTACACCTTC. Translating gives CASSLVETNYGYTF.